Listed below are T cell receptor beta chains from one sample, sequenced in a study of high-grade serous ovarian cancer treatment subgroups. Clones were read by immunoSEQ multiplex PCR, and TCRdb kept only the in-frame ones, dropping some. This sample yields nearly 4,500 clones, of which 70% to 80% are seen a single time; just over 5.5% belongs to the top ten. Material for sequencing was tumor tissue. The source of these receptors is a human donor with high-grade serous ovarian cancer. The CDR3 runs from the conserved cysteine through the conserved F or W. D genes are given only for firm matches. Expanded clones get a size class; other rows say once, few or many, or leave the size out.

NA 13 TRBJ1-5 TRBD1 TRBV30 CAWSRDSNQPQHF TGTGCCTGGAGCCGGGACAGTAATCAGCCCCAGCATTTT
NA 16 TRBJ2-5 TRBD2 TRBV9 CASSLSVAGGQETQYF TGTGCCAGCAGCCTAAGCGTCGCGGGGGGCCAAGAGACCCAGTACTTC
NA 18 TRBJ2-2 TRBD2 TRBV11-3 CATSGGTSGSSNTGELFF TGTGCCACCTCCGGGGGGACTAGCGGGAGTTCGAACACCGGGGAGCTGTTTTTT
NA 12 TRBJ2-5 TRBD2 TRBV10-3 CAAGEGQETQYF TGTGCCGCGGGGGAGGGTCAAGAGACCCAGTACTTC
NA 13 TRBJ2-3 TRBD1 TRBV30 CAWSKGQGDTQYF TGTGCCTGGAGTAAGGGACAGGGGGATACGCAGTATTTT
NA 13 TRBJ2-7 NA TRBV5-6 CASSLGIGRGQYF TGTGCCAGCAGCTTGGGAATTGGAAGAGGGCAGTACTTC
NA 18 TRBJ2-7 TRBD1 TRBV7-3 CASSLTSGIRGISYEQYF TGTGCCAGCAGCTTAACATCAGGTATCAGGGGGATTTCCTACGAGCAGTACTTC
NA 18 TRBJ2-1 NA TRBV7-3 CASSLYGIRTGGYNEQFF TGTGCCAGCAGCTTATACGGGATACGCACCGGTGGATACAATGAGCAGTTCTTC
NA 15 TRBJ2-7 TRBD1 TRBV12-5 CASGRQTGGVYEQYF TGTGCTAGTGGTCGGCAAACAGGGGGTGTGTACGAGCAGTACTTC
NA 13 TRBJ2-7 TRBD1 TRBV29-1 CSATGTGSYEQYF TGCAGCGCTACCGGGACAGGATCCTACGAGCAGTACTTC
NA 14 TRBJ1-1 NA TRBV18 CASSPLGGTTEAFF TGTGCCAGCTCACCACTAGGGGGGACTACTGAAGCTTTCTTT
NA 13 TRBJ2-5 TRBD2 TRBV11-3 CASRTSGQETQYF TGTGCCAGCAGAACTAGCGGGCAAGAGACCCAGTACTTC
NA 15 TRBJ1-2 NA TRBV15 CATSRDTQGSYGYTF TGTGCCACCAGCAGGGATACTCAAGGATCCTATGGCTACACCTTC
NA 13 TRBJ2-7 NA TRBV5-5 CASSFWAGYEQYF TGTGCCAGCAGCTTTTGGGCGGGGTACGAGCAGTACTTC
NA 14 TRBJ2-7 NA TRBV7-9 CASSAGMSPYEQYF TGTGCCAGCAGCGCCGGGATGAGCCCCTACGAGCAGTACTTC
NA 14 TRBJ1-2 NA TRBV6-6 CASSPGVGVGGYTF TGTGCCAGCAGCCCCGGCGTGGGGGTAGGTGGCTACACCTTC
NA 15 TRBJ2-7 NA TRBV5-3 CARSLYGRLPYEQYF TGTGCCAGAAGCTTATACGGACGTCTCCCCTACGAGCAGTACTTC
NA 15 TRBJ2-3 TRBD1 TRBV5-1 CASSLTSIRGDTQYF TGCGCCAGCAGCTTGACGTCCATCAGGGGGGATACGCAGTATTTT
NA 14 TRBJ1-5 NA TRBV2 CASSPDSPNQPQHF TGTGCCAGCAGTCCGGACAGCCCCAATCAGCCCCAGCATTTT
NA 17 TRBJ2-1 TRBD1 TRBV7-8 CASSMTGAGVRRDEQFF TGTGCCAGCAGCATGACAGGGGCTGGGGTAAGAAGGGATGAGCAGTTCTTC
NA 11 TRBJ1-2 NA TRBV7-9 CASSPGGSYTF TGTGCCAGCAGCCCGGGGGGTAGCTACACCTTC
NA 16 TRBJ2-2 TRBD2 TRBV4-1 CASSQARLANTGELFF TGCGCCAGCAGCCAAGCTCGACTAGCAAACACCGGGGAGCTGTTTTTT
NA 12 TRBJ2-7 TRBD2 TRBV30 CAWSVEGTSRYF TGTGCCTGGAGTGTCGAGGGGACTAGCCGGTACTTC
NA 15 TRBJ2-2 TRBD1 TRBV27 CASSPGDRYTGELFF TGTGCCAGCAGTCCCGGGGACAGATACACCGGGGAGCTGTTTTTT
once 13 TRBJ2-5 NA TRBV5-1 CAGTQGYKRPQYF TGCGCCGGAACCCAGGGATACAAGAGACCCCAGTACTTC
NA 14 TRBJ2-3 TRBD1 TRBV5-6 CASSPGQGADTQYF TGTGCCAGCAGCCCCGGACAGGGTGCAGATACGCAGTATTTT
few 15 TRBJ1-5 TRBD1 TRBV6-1 CASIWTGGSNQPQHF TGTGCCAGCATCTGGACAGGGGGAAGCAATCAGCCCCAGCATTTT
few 15 TRBJ1-1 NA TRBV5-1 CASSLAGRLDTEAFF TGCGCCAGCAGCTTGGCCGGACGCCTTGACACTGAAGCTTTCTTT
few 15 TRBJ1-4 NA TRBV5-1 CASSLGPGDNEKLFF TGCGCCAGCAGCTTGGGCCCAGGGGATAATGAAAAACTGTTTTTT
NA 13 TRBJ2-5 NA TRBV15 CATSFGRAETQYF TGTGCCACCAGCTTCGGCCGGGCAGAGACCCAGTACTTC
NA 16 TRBJ2-1 TRBD2 TRBV29-1 CSVEDPKREGYNEQFF TGCAGCGTTGAAGATCCTAAGCGGGAGGGGTACAATGAGCAGTTCTTC
NA 16 TRBJ2-1 TRBD2 TRBV7-3 CASSKHSGSSYNEQFF TGTGCCAGCAGCAAACATAGCGGGAGCTCCTACAATGAGCAGTTCTTC
NA 15 TRBJ2-7 TRBD1 TRBV19 CASSPGTGSSYEQYF TGTGCCAGTAGTCCCGGGACAGGGAGCTCCTACGAGCAGTACTTC
NA 15 TRBJ1-4 TRBD1 TRBV11-3 CASSRRTGNNEKLFF TGTGCCAGCAGCCGACGGACAGGGAATAATGAAAAACTGTTTTTT
NA 16 TRBJ2-4 TRBD2 TRBV7-2 CASSPLLGGAKNIQYF TGTGCCAGCAGCCCCCTTCTCGGGGGGGCCAAAAACATTCAGTACTTC
NA 15 TRBJ1-1 NA TRBV27 CASSYPTQGQTEAFF TGTGCCAGCAGTTACCCGACGCAGGGGCAGACTGAAGCTTTCTTT
NA 14 TRBJ1-2 TRBD1 TRBV10-2 CASRTGEVSYGYTF TGCGCCAGCAGAACAGGGGAGGTGAGCTATGGCTACACCTTC
NA 13 TRBJ2-1 NA TRBV18 CASSLDYYNEQFF TGTGCCAGCTCACTGGACTATTACAATGAGCAGTTCTTC
NA 15 TRBJ2-7 TRBD2 TRBV7-9 CASSPLSGSLNEQYF TGTGCCAGCAGCCCCTTGAGCGGGAGTTTAAACGAGCAGTACTTC
NA 15 TRBJ1-5 TRBD1 TRBV30 CAWSDRGRGNQPQHF TGTGCCTGGAGTGACAGGGGAAGGGGCAATCAGCCCCAGCATTTT
medium-sized 13 TRBJ1-1 NA TRBV19 CASSVGPGTEAFF TGTGCCAGTAGTGTAGGCCCGGGGACTGAAGCTTTCTTT
NA 17 TRBJ2-3 TRBD2 TRBV5-4 CASSAPPASGGKDTQYF TGTGCCAGCAGTGCTCCACCGGCTAGCGGGGGGAAGGATACGCAGTATTTT
once 16 TRBJ2-1 TRBD2 TRBV7-3 CASSKLAGGGGNEQFF TGTGCCAGCAGCAAATTAGCGGGAGGTGGGGGCAATGAGCAGTTCTTC
NA 15 TRBJ2-5 TRBD1 TRBV5-1 CASSLDGTGGETQYF TGCGCCAGCAGCTTGGATGGGACAGGCGGGGAGACCCAGTACTTC
NA 15 TRBJ1-6 NA TRBV19 CASSVMWGEYSPLHF TGTGCCAGTAGTGTGATGTGGGGGGAGTACTCACCCCTCCACTTT
NA 13 TRBJ2-1 NA TRBV7-6 CASSQSAYNEQFF TGTGCCAGCAGTCAATCGGCCTACAATGAGCAGTTCTTC
NA 13 TRBJ2-5 TRBD1 TRBV6-7 CASSTLGGETQYF TGTGCCAGCAGCACCCTAGGGGGCGAGACCCAGTACTTC